This T cell receptor beta chain was captured by sequencing in a study of cytomegalovirus exposure and HLA in healthy donors. The table lists this clone with a few counts. It was with 60 Vbeta and 13 Jbeta primers that the PCR ran. Profiled with immunoSEQ multiplex PCR; TCRdb holds only in-frame clones, not every one. The top ten hold roughly 5% of the sample, which has around 190,000 clones, over 60% seen once. V lost 6 bases, J lost 1 base, and 6 bases lay in between. This CDR3 has 12 residues. CDR1 and CDR2 (germline): SNHLY, FYNNEI. The source of this sequence is a man in his forties in good health and CMV-seronegative. The rearrangement links TRBV2 to TRBJ1-1, with D hard to call. What was sequenced was PBMCs. CDR3 amino acids: CASRAPNTEAFF. The CDR3 DNA reads TGTGCCAGCAGGGCACCGAACACTGAAGCTTTCTTT.